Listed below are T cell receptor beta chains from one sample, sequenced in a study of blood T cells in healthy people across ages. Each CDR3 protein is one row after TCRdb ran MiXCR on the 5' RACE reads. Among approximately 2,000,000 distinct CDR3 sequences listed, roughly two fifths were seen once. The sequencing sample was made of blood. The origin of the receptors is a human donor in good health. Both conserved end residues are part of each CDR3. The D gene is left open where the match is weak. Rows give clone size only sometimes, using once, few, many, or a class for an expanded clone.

CASSLDTADSNQPQHF	TGTGCCAGCAGCTTAGACACAGCGGATAGCAATCAGCCCCAGCATTTT	.	.	TRBV7-8	TRBJ1-5
CSARGVTSSEQFF	TGCAGTGCTAGAGGTGTAACTAGCAGTGAGCAGTTCTTC	.	.	TRBV20-1	TRBJ2-1
CASSFRKQTGDSTEAFF	TGTGCCAGCAGTTTCCGGAAACAAACAGGGGACAGCACTGAAGCTTTCTTT	TRBD1	.	TRBV27	TRBJ1-1
CASSFLTIRARVGELFF	TGTGCCAGCAGCTTCCTGACTATACGGGCCAGGGTAGGGGAGCTGTTTTTT	.	.	TRBV11-2	TRBJ2-2
CSASPGQLNQPQHF	TGCAGTGCTTCACCGGGACAACTCAATCAGCCCCAGCATTTT	.	.	TRBV20-1	TRBJ1-5
CASGWEWDTQYF	TGTGCTAGTGGTTGGGAGTGGGATACGCAGTATTTT	.	.	TRBV12-5	TRBJ2-3
CASSPARARNNEQFF	TGCGCCAGCAGCCCTGCGCGGGCCAGGAACAATGAGCAGTTCTTC	.	.	TRBV5-1	TRBJ2-1
CASSQGTGLQETQYF	TGTGCCAGCAGCCAAGGGACGGGGTTACAAGAGACCCAGTACTTC	.	few	TRBV3-1	TRBJ2-5
CASSRQSSYNSPLHF	TGTGCCAGCAGTCGACAGAGCTCCTATAATTCACCCCTCCACTTT	.	few	TRBV6-1	TRBJ1-6
CSARIGAGQPQHF	TGCAGTGCTAGAATCGGGGCTGGTCAGCCCCAGCATTTT	.	few	TRBV20-1	TRBJ1-5
CASSFRHGGNEQFF	TGTGCCAGCAGTTTCCGGCATGGAGGTAATGAGCAGTTCTTC	.	few	TRBV12-3/TRBV12-4	TRBJ2-1
CASRTLNYGQYF	TGTGCCAGCAGGACCTTGAACTATGGGCAGTACTTC	.	.	TRBV6-2/TRBV6-3	TRBJ2-4
CASSTRDRGEREQYF	TGTGCCAGCAGCACCAGGGACAGGGGCGAAAGGGAGCAGTACTTC	TRBD1	.	TRBV7-2	TRBJ2-7
CASLQRGVAAYNEQFF	TGTGCCAGCCTCCAAAGGGGGGTAGCGGCCTACAATGAGCAGTTCTTC	.	.	TRBV7-2	TRBJ2-1
CASSPTSVGNTGELFF	TGTGCCAGCAGCCCTACTAGCGTCGGGAACACCGGGGAGCTGTTTTTT	TRBD2	.	TRBV7-2	TRBJ2-2
CASSYSRTRDGYTF	TGTGCCAGCAGTTACTCGAGGACCAGGGATGGCTACACCTTC	.	few	TRBV6-5	TRBJ1-2
CATRTVPGQIFYEQYF	TGTGCCACAAGAACTGTTCCGGGACAAATTTTCTACGAGCAGTACTTC	.	.	TRBV6-5	TRBJ2-7
CASSQSTGLGYTF	TGCGCCAGCAGCCAATCTACGGGTCTCGGCTACACCTTC	.	.	TRBV4-1	TRBJ1-2
CASIVPGQGKGETQYF	TGTGCCAGCATTGTTCCGGGACAGGGGAAAGGGGAGACCCAGTACTTC	TRBD1	once	TRBV2	TRBJ2-5
CASSQSYLSGVNVLTF	TGTGCCAGCAGTCAATCCTACCTCTCTGGGGTCAACGTCCTGACTTTC	.	.	TRBV12-3/TRBV12-4	TRBJ2-6
CSAKVREVQHF	TGCAGTGCTAAGGTCAGGGAGGTCCAGCATTTT	.	few	TRBV20-1	TRBJ1-5
CASSLAGRHNSPLHF	TGTGCCAGCAGCTTAGCGGGACGTCATAATTCACCCCTCCACTTT	.	once	TRBV7-2	TRBJ1-6
CASSLQATNEKLFF	TGTGCCAGCAGCTTACAAGCAACTAATGAAAAACTGTTTTTT	.	.	TRBV7-2	TRBJ1-4
CATSTPPQPQHF	TGTGCCACCTCGACCCCACCCCAGCCCCAGCATTTT	.	.	TRBV15	TRBJ1-5
CSGTGVSDEQYF	TGCAGCGGAACAGGGGTAAGCGATGAGCAGTACTTC	TRBD1	.	TRBV29-1	TRBJ2-5
CASSQESRTVGYEQYF	TGCGCCAGCAGCCAAGAAAGTCGGACGGTGGGGTACGAGCAGTACTTC	.	few	TRBV4-1	TRBJ2-7
CASKPDRTGGGHSKNEQFF	TGTGCCAGTAAGCCTGACAGGACTGGCGGGGGGCATTCGAAGAATGAGCAGTTCTTC	TRBD2	.	TRBV7-2	TRBJ2-1
CASRQVDRFEAFF	TGTGCCAGCAGACAAGTCGACAGATTTGAAGCTTTCTTT	.	.	TRBV9	TRBJ1-1
CAISESGTGETQYF	TGTGCCATCAGTGAGTCCGGGACTGGGGAGACCCAGTACTTC	.	.	TRBV10-3	TRBJ2-5
CSAREGPNEKLFF	TGCAGTGCTAGAGAGGGACCTAATGAAAAACTGTTTTTT	.	few	TRBV20-1	TRBJ1-4
CASSLGGLLYDTQYF	TGTGCCAGCAGCTTAGGTGGACTCCTTTATGATACGCAGTATTTT	.	.	TRBV7-3	TRBJ2-3
CASSLNGLEETQYF	TGTGCCAGCAGCTTGAACGGACTAGAAGAGACCCAGTACTTC	TRBD2	few	TRBV5-5	TRBJ2-5
CASSDCLEGYEQYF	TGTGCCAGCAGTGACTGCCTAGAGGGCTACGAGCAGTACTTC	.	.	TRBV6-4	TRBJ2-7
CASSLPGTIIDEQFF	TGTGCCAGCAGCTTACCCGGGACTATTATCGATGAGCAGTTCTTC	TRBD2	few	TRBV7-3	TRBJ2-1
CASSLLNGEGADNEQFF	TGTGCCAGCAGTTTATTAAATGGTGAGGGGGCCGACAATGAGCAGTTCTTC	TRBD1	few	TRBV28	TRBJ2-1
CSAGSTVFPPHF	TGCAGTGCTGGTTCGACAGTCTTCCCCCCCCACTTT	.	.	TRBV20-1	TRBJ1-6
CASTPPGGNEQFF	TGTGCCAGCACCCCTCCGGGGGGTAATGAGCAGTTCTTC	TRBD2	few	TRBV7-2	TRBJ2-1
CASSLNGGTQYF	TGTGCCAGCAGTTTAAATGGCGGGACCCAGTACTTC	.	few	TRBV27	TRBJ2-5
CASSSILADTQYF	TGTGCCAGCAGCTCGATACTTGCAGATACGCAGTATTTT	.	many	TRBV7-3	TRBJ2-3
CASWDSLSDEQFF	TGCGCCAGCTGGGACTCCCTCAGTGATGAGCAGTTCTTC	.	.	TRBV5-1	TRBJ2-1
CASSLGVANSDEQYF	TGCGCCAGCAGCTTGGGGGTGGCGAACTCTGACGAGCAGTACTTC	.	.	TRBV5-1	TRBJ2-7
CASSPRHGHNNEQFF	TGTGCCAGCAGCCCTAGACACGGACACAACAATGAGCAGTTCTTC	.	.	TRBV7-2	TRBJ2-1
CASILTSDNEQFF	TGTGCCAGCATCTTGACTAGCGACAATGAGCAGTTCTTC	TRBD2	few	TRBV6-1	TRBJ2-1
CASRPRAGYGYTF	TGTGCCAGCAGACCCAGGGCGGGCTATGGCTACACCTTC	.	few	TRBV6-1	TRBJ1-2
CASSGQGWGEQYF	TGTGCCAGCAGTGGACAGGGGTGGGGCGAGCAGTACTTC	TRBD1	.	TRBV2	TRBJ2-7
CASSEADYNSPLHF	TGTGCCAGCAGTGAAGCAGATTATAATTCACCCCTCCACTTT	.	few	TRBV6-1	TRBJ1-6
CSVELENTDTQYF	TGCAGCGTTGAGCTGGAGAACACAGATACGCAGTATTTT	.	.	TRBV29-1	TRBJ2-3
CASSLQGGMSNQPQHF	TGTGCCAGCAGCTTACAAGGGGGGATGAGCAATCAGCCCCAGCATTTT	.	.	TRBV7-2	TRBJ1-5
CASILGGGPLFSTDTQYF	TGTGCCAGCATCTTGGGAGGGGGCCCTCTCTTTAGCACAGATACGCAGTATTTT	.	few	TRBV12-3/TRBV12-4	TRBJ2-3